These 17 T cell receptor beta chains share one sample of origin, sequenced in a study of blood T cell repertoires in COVID-19. Using immunoSEQ multiplex PCR, the repertoire was profiled, and TCRdb retains in-frame clones only, with some absent. The sample holds fewer than 350,000 clones; approximately 81% are singletons and the top ten take 2.5% to 3%. The sequenced material came from peripheral blood. Receptors were obtained from a woman aged 55-75 years with active or convalescent COVID-19.

This clone turned up a few times. V and J are TRBV29-1 and TRBJ1-2; D perhaps matches TRBD1 (6 bases). The CDR3 covers 15 residues. Germline assignment: CDR1 SQVTM and CDR2 ANQGSEA. V dropped 4 bases and J dropped 1 base, with 16 bases sitting between them. This CDR3 is CSVGGKGQSNYGYTF. CDR3 DNA: TGCAGCGTTGGGGGAAAAGGACAGAGTAACTATGGCTACACCTTC.

This clone showed up just a few times. The chain is built from TRBV3-1 (or the pseudogene TRBV3-2) and TRBJ2-3; 11 bases line up with TRBD2. The length of the CDR3 is 17 residues. The trim removed 0 bases at V and 5 bases at J, leaving 7 bases unmatched. Germline CDR1 is LGHDT and CDR2 is YNNKEL (reference sequence). CDR3 bases: TGTGCCAGCAGCCAAGACCCCCTAGCGGGGGGTTTAGATACGCAGTATTTT. Translation gives CASSQDPLAGGLDTQYF.

This clone was counted between two and nine times. The V gene is TRBV5-5, the J gene TRBJ2-7; 8 nucleotides line up with TRBD2. CDR1 and CDR2 (germline): SGHKS, YYEKEE (reference sequence). With V trimmed by 2 bases and J by 0 bases, 4 bases remained unmatched. This CDR3 has 15 amino acids. The CDR3 region has the DNA TGTGCCAGCAGCTTTGAAGCGGGGGTCTCCTACGAGCAGTACTTC. Translated, it gives CASSFEAGVSYEQYF.

This clone was seen more than once but under ten times. The rearrangement uses TRBV4-3 and TRBJ1-3; D is unclear. The V end lost 1 base, the J end lost 1 base, and 14 bases lay between the germline ends. In germline, CDR1 is LGHNA, CDR2 YSLEER. The length of the CDR3 is 17 residues. CDR3 coding DNA: TGCGCCAGCAGCCAAGCCGTCTACAGAGCTTCTGGAAACACCATATATTTT. It encodes CASSQAVYRASGNTIYF.

V is TRBV19 and J is TRBJ2-7; 11 bases fit TRBD2. J lost 2 bases, V lost 10 bases, and 16 bases had no gene match. This CDR3 is 17 amino acids long. Looked up from germline, CDR1 is LNHDA and CDR2 is SQIVND (reference sequence). The CDR3 here is CATSQGLAGGRTYEQYF. CDR3 nucleotide sequence: TGTGCCACCTCCCAGGGGCTAGCGGGGGGACGTACCTACGAGCAGTACTTC.

The chain recombines TRBV4-3 with TRBJ1-1; maybe TRBD1 (5 bases). CDR1 is LGHNA, CDR2 YSLEER, per germline. V was cut by 3 bases and J by 5 bases, with 19 bases left in between. The CDR3 covers 16 residues. CDR3 coding DNA: TGCGCCAGCAGCCAGGTGACAGATAGGGGATGGACTGAAGCTTTCTTT. Translated: CASSQVTDRGWTEAFF.

The CDR3 DNA reads TGTGCCAGCAGCTTACAAGCGGGATCAGATACGCAGTATTTT. Residues: CASSLQAGSDTQYF. The chain joins TRBV7-3 to TRBJ2-3, with 7 bases that match TRBD2. The length of the CDR3 is 14 residues. Germline CDR1 is SGHTA and CDR2 is FQGTGA. V lost 2 bases, J lost 4 bases, and 3 bases stayed unmatched.

This chain links TRBV7-8 with TRBJ2-2; tentatively, D is TRBD1 (5 bases). This CDR3 is built from 15 residues. V lost 5 bases, J lost 0 bases, and 10 bases lay in between. From germline, CDR1 is SGHVS and CDR2 FQNEAQ. CDR3 bases: TGTGCCAGCAGCCCAGGGTCCCCGAACACCGGGGAGCTGTTTTTT. This sequence encodes CASSPGSPNTGELFF.

The chain is built from TRBV11-2 and TRBJ2-5; 7 nucleotides match TRBD1. This CDR3 is built from 15 residues. CDR1 and CDR2 (germline): SGHAT, FQNNGV. Trimming cost V 0 bases and J 4 bases; bases outside gene matches: 5. DNA for the CDR3: TGTGCCAGCAGCTTAGATCCAAGGGGGCGAGAGACCCAGTACTTC. It codes for CASSLDPRGRETQYF.

CDR3 residues: CASSLAFTGGNYNEQFF. The CDR3 DNA follows: TGTGCCAGCAGCTTAGCGTTTACGGGGGGGAACTACAATGAGCAGTTCTTC. This sequence joins TRBV7-8 and TRBJ2-1; 8 positions agree with TRBD2. CDR1 is SGHVS, CDR2 FQNEAQ, per germline. This CDR3 contains 17 residues. Germline trimming cut 0 bases from V and 3 bases from J; bases unmatched to any gene: 7.

The table lists this clone with a count of one. The rearrangement uses TRBV18 and TRBJ2-2; 7 bases fit TRBD1. V lost 2 bases to trimming and J lost 0 bases; unmatched junction nucleotides: 9. The CDR3 runs 18 residues. Germline CDR1 is KGHSH and CDR2 is LQKENI. The CDR3 spells CASSPRGTDRANTGELFF. As DNA, the CDR3 is TGTGCCAGCTCACCAAGGGGGACAGACCGCGCGAACACCGGGGAGCTGTTTTTT.

The chain is built from TRBV19 and TRBJ1-4; possibly TRBD1 for D (5 bases). CDR3 length: 14 amino acids. With 6 bases removed from V and 6 bases from J, the gap between germline ends came to 14 bases. In germline, CDR1 is LNHDA, CDR2 SQIVND (reference sequence). The CDR3 DNA is TGTGCCAGTAGCCCGGACAAAAATGATGAAAAACTGTTTTTT. Amino acid sequence: CASSPDKNDEKLFF.

The chain employs TRBV5-1 and TRBJ1-4; a possible D gene is TRBD1 (6 bases). Germline CDR1 and CDR2: SGHRS and YFSETQ. CDR3 size: 14 residues. Trimming left V 0 bases short and J 7 bases short, with 10 bases between. In DNA form, the CDR3 reads TGCGCCAGCAGCTTGGACAGGGTGGTTGAAAAACTGTTTTTT. Translating it yields CASSLDRVVEKLFF.

The chain employs TRBV5-4 and TRBJ2-1; TRBD1 aligns across 7 bases. This CDR3 spans 15 amino acids. V gave up 2 bases and J gave up 4 bases; unmatched junction bases: 6. CDR1 and CDR2 (germline): SGHNT, YYREEE (reference sequence). CDR3 amino acids: CASSFDGTAYNEQFF. CDR3 coding DNA: TGTGCCAGCAGCTTTGATGGGACAGCATACAATGAGCAGTTCTTC.

This chain links TRBV4-2 with TRBJ1-3, with unresolved D. Germline V gene lookup returns CDR1 LGHNA and CDR2 YNFKEQ. V dropped 0 bases and J dropped 4 bases, with 16 bases sitting between them. This CDR3 is built from 17 residues. For the CDR3, the DNA is TGTGCCAGCAGCCAAGAGGTGGTATGGACTGGAGGAAACACCATATATTTT. This gives the protein CASSQEVVWTGGNTIYF.

The chain links TRBV18 to TRBJ1-1; 9 bases map to TRBD1. V lost 3 bases, J lost 1 base, and 6 bases stayed unmatched. The CDR3 has 16 residues. Germline V gene sequence: CDR1 KGHSH, CDR2 LQKENI. CDR3 in amino acids: CASSPGQGVKNTEAFF. The CDR3 nucleotides are TGTGCCAGCTCACCGGGACAGGGAGTAAAGAACACTGAAGCTTTCTTT.

V and J are TRBV28 and TRBJ1-2; possible D gene TRBD1, 5 bases. Deletions cut 6 bases from V and 7 bases from J, with 27 bases between. The CDR3 covers 17 residues. From germline, CDR1 is MDHEN and CDR2 SYDVKM. CDR3 nucleotides: TGTGCCAGCAGCCTACCGGGACCGCACCCCCGGGAGAGTGGCTACACCTTC. Translating it yields CASSLPGPHPRESGYTF.